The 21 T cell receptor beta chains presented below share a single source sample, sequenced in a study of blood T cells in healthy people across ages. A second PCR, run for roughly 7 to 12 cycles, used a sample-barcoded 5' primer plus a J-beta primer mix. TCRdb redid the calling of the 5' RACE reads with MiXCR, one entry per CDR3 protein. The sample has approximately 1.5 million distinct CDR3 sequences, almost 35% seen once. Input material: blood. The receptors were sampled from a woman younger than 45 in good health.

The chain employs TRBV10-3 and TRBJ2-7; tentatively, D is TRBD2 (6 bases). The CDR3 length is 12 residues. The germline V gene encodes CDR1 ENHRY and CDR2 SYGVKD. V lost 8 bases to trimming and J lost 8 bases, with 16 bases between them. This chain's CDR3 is CAIGEGRNKQYF. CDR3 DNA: TGTGCCATCGGGGAAGGGAGGAACAAGCAGTACTTC.

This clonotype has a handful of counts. The CDR3 DNA reads TGCGCCAGCAGCCAATGGGGGGGACAGCAACGCTACGAGCAGTACTTC. This translates into CASSQWGGQQRYEQYF. V gene TRBV4-1 combines with J gene TRBJ2-5, with D perhaps matching TRBD1 or TRBD2 (7 bases each). Judging by the DNA end, TRBJ2-7 fits better; the J call may be wrong. Looked up from germline, CDR1 is MGHRA and CDR2 is YSYEKL. The CDR3 sequence is 16 residues long.

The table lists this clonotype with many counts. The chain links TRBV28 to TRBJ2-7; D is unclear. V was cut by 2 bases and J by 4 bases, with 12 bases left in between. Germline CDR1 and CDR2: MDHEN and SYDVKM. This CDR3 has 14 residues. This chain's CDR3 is CASSLIWAPYEQYF. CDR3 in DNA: TGTGCCAGCAGTTTAATCTGGGCCCCTTACGAGCAGTACTTC.

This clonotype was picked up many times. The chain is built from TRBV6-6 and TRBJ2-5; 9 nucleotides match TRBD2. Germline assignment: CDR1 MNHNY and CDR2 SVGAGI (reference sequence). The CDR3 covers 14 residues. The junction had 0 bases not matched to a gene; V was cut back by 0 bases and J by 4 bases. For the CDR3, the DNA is TGTGCCAGCAGTTACTCGCGGGGGGGAGAGACCCAGTACTTC. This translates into CASSYSRGGETQYF.

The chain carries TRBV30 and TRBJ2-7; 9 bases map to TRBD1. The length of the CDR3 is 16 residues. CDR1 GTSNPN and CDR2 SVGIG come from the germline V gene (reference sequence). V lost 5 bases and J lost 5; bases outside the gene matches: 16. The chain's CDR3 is CAWSRRGTGYQHEQYF. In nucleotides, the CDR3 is TGTGCCTGGTCCCGAAGGGGGACAGGGTATCAACACGAGCAGTACTTC.

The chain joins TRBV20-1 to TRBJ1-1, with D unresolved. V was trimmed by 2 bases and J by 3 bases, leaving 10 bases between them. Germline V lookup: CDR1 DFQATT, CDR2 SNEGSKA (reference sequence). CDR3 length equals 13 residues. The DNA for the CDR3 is TGCAGTGCTAGACCAAGAGACTACACTGAAGCTTTCTTT. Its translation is CSARPRDYTEAFF.

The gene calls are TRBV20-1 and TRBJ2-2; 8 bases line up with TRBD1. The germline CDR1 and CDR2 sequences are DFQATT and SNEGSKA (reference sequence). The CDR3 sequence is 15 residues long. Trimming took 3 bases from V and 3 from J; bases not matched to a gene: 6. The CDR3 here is CSASNRGEYTGELFF. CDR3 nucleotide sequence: TGCAGTGCTAGTAACAGGGGGGAATACACCGGGGAGCTGTTTTTT.

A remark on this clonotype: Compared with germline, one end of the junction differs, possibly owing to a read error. The CDR3 sequence: CTSSLGQGAVGYEQYF. The CDR3 DNA reads as TGCACCAGCAGCTTGGGCCAGGGGGCAGTCGGCTACGAGCAGTACTTC. The chain employs TRBV5-1 and TRBJ2-5; 8 nucleotides line up with TRBD1. The closer fit of TRBJ2-7 to the DNA end suggests the J call may be wrong. The CDR3 is 16 amino acids. In germline, CDR1 is SGHRS, CDR2 YFSETQ.

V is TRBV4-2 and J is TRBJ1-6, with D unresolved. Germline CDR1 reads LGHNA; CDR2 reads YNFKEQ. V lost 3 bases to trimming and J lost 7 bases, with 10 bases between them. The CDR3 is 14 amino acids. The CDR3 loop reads CASSHPMGNSPLHF. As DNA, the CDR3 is TGTGCCAGCAGCCACCCGATGGGGAATTCACCCCTCCACTTT.

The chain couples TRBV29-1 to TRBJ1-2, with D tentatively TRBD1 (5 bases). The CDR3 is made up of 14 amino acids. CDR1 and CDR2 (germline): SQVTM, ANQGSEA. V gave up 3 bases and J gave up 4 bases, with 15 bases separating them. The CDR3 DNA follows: TGCAGCGTTGACCCGAGACAGAACCTCTATGGCTACACCTTC. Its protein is CSVDPRQNLYGYTF.

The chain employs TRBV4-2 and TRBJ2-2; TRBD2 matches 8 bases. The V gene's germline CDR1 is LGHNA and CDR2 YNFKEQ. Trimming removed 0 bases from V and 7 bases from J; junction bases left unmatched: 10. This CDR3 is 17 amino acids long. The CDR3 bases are TGTGCCAGCAGCCAAGATAATGGCGGGGGGCTCGACGGGGAGCTGTTTTTT. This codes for CASSQDNGGGLDGELFF.

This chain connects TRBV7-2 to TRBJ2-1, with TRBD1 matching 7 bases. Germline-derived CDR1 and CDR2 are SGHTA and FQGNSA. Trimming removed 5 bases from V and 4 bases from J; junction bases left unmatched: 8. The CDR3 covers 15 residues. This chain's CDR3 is CASSRNRGPYNEQFF. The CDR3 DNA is TGTGCCAGCAGCCGAAACAGGGGACCTTACAATGAGCAGTTCTTC.

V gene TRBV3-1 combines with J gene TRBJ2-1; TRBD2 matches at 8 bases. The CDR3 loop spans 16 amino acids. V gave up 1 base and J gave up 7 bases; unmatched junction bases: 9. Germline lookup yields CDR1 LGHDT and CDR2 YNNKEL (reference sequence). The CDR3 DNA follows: TGTGCCAGCAGCCAAGGGGACGGGGGGGCGAATAATGAGCAGTTCTTC. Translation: CASSQGDGGANNEQFF.

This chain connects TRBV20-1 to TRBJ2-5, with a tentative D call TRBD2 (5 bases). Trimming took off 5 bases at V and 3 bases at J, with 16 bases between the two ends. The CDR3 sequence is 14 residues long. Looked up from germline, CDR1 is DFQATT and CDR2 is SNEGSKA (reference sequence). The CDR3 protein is CSAFQARGKETQYF. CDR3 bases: TGCAGTGCTTTCCAGGCGAGAGGGAAAGAGACCCAGTACTTC.

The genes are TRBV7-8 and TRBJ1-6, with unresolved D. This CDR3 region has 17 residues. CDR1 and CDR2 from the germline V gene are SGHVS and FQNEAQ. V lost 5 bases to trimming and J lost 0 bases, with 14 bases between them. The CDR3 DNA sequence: TGTGCCAGCAGCCCAGAGGAGAATGTCTCCTATAATTCACCCCTCCACTTT. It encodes CASSPEENVSYNSPLHF.

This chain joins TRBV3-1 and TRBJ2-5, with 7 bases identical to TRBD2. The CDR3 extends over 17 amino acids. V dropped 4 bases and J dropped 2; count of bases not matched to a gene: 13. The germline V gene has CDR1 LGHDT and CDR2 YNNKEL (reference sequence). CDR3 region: CASSPQTGAGLQETQYF. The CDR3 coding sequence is TGTGCCAGCAGCCCGCAGACCGGAGCGGGGCTACAAGAGACCCAGTACTTC.

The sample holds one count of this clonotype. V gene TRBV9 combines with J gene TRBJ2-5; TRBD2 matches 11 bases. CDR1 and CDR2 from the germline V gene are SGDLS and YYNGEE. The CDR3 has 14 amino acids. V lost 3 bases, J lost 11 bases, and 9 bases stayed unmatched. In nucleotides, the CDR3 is TGTGCCAGCAGCGGTGTGCTAGCGGGAGGTGAGCAGTACTTC. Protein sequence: CASSGVLAGGEQYF.

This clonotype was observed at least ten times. DNA of the CDR3: TGTGCCAGCAGCCTGGTTGGCGGAGGGAGCACAGATACGCAGTATTTT. This codes for CASSLVGGGSTDTQYF. The J gene is TRBJ2-3, the V gene TRBV7-2; perhaps TRBD2 as D (6 bases). Germline-derived CDR1 and CDR2 are SGHTA and FQGNSA. V was pared by 5 bases and J by 0 bases, with 15 bases between. The CDR3 length is 16 residues.

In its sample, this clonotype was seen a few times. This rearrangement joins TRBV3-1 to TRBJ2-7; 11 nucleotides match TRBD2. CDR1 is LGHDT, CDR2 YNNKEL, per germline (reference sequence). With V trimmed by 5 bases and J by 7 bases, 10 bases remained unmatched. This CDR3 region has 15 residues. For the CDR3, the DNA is TGTGCCAGCAGCTACCACGTCGGGACTAGCGGTGAGCAGTACTTC. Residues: CASSYHVGTSGEQYF.

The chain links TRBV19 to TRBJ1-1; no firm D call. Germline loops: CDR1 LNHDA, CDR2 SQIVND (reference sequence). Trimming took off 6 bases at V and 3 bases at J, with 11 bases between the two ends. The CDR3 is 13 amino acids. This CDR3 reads CASRDFSDTEAFF. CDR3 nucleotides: TGTGCCAGTAGGGATTTTTCGGACACTGAAGCTTTCTTT.

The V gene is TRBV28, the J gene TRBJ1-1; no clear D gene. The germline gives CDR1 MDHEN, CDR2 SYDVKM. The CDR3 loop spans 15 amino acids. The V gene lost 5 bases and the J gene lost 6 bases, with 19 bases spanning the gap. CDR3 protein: CASSPERWSGPEAFF. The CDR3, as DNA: TGTGCCAGCAGTCCCGAACGGTGGTCGGGCCCTGAAGCTTTCTTT.